The 14 T cell receptor beta chains reported below all come from one sample, sequenced in a study of T cell clonality in common variable immunodeficiency. Overall study findings and caveats: Reportedly, TCR beta sequences from common variable immunodeficiency showed fewer deletions and N-nucleotide insertions.

Data came from immunoSEQ multiplex PCR; TCRdb stores just in-frame clones and leaves some out. The counts give roughly 25,000 clones, none of them seen only once; 24% is held by the top ten. These receptors' targets are unknown. Sequencing was done on a sample of peripheral blood mononuclear cells. The source of these receptors is a human donor with common variable immunodeficiency.

Notes on this clone: The CDR3 is cut off 3 residues early in the read; its end comes from the germline J gene. This rearrangement joins TRBV5-1 to TRBJ2-7, with 7 nucleotides matching TRBD1. Germline CDR1 is SGHRS and CDR2 is YFSETQ. Losses at the gene ends were 4 bases for V and 2 bases for J; bases not matched to a gene: 6. This CDR3 contains 14 residues. CDR3 sequence reads: CASSAIQGAYEQYF. Partial CDR3 DNA: TGCGCCAGCAGCGCGATTCAGGGGGCCTACGAG.

This clone was recorded a few times. The read is 3 residues too short to cover the CDR3 end, so that end is filled in from the germline J gene. The genes are TRBV30 and TRBJ2-7; no reliable D call. The CDR3 has 12 residues. Between the trimmed V and J ends, which lost 3 bases and 2 bases, there was a span of 8 bases. The germline V gene has CDR1 GTSNPN and CDR2 SVGIG (reference sequence). CDR3 DNA, as far as it was read: TGTGCCTGGAGGAGAAGCCCCTACGAG. Protein: CAWRRSPYE. The CDR3 in full is CAWRRSPYEQYF.

Ten or more counts support this clone. The CDR3 goes on 3 residues after the read ends, and that part is filled in from the germline J gene. This chain links TRBV7-7 with TRBJ1-4; D is possibly TRBD1 (6 bases). V shed 0 bases and J shed 4 bases, with 9 bases lying between them. Germline V gene lookup returns CDR1 SSHAT and CDR2 FNYEAQ (reference sequence). The CDR3 consists of 15 residues. The part of the CDR3 DNA that was read is TGTGCCAGCAGCTTAGCGACAGGATTTAATGAAAAA. This translates into CASSLATGFNEK. In full, the CDR3 is CASSLATGFNEKLFF.

A word on this clone: The observed sequence ends 3 residues before the CDR3 terminus, with the missing tail filled in from the germline J gene. The rearrangement uses TRBV11-2 and TRBJ2-3; 9 nucleotides agree with TRBD2. The germline gives CDR1 SGHAT, CDR2 FQNNGV. The length of the CDR3 is 14 residues. With 5 bases clipped from V and 7 bases from J, the junction kept 7 bases outside the gene matches. The covered CDR3 bases are TGTGCCAGCAGCCAGGCGGGGGGGGCAAATACG. It is translated as CASSQAGGANT. The full CDR3 protein reads CASSQAGGANTQYF.

A remark on this clone: The CDR3 end falls 3 residues outside the read, so it is completed with the germline J gene. V gene TRBV20-1 combines with J gene TRBJ1-2; D possibly corresponds to TRBD1 (6 bases). The V end lost 6 bases, the J end lost 5 bases, and 22 bases lay between the germline ends. Germline loops: CDR1 DFQATT, CDR2 SNEGSKA (reference sequence). CDR3 length: 15 residues. The covered CDR3 bases are TGCAGTGCCCACCATGTGGACAGCGGAAAATATGGC. It specifies CSAHHVDSGKYG. The entire CDR3 protein is CSAHHVDSGKYGYTF.

This clone was seen repeatedly, ten times or more. Sequence at one end of the junction differs from germline and may be a read error. The CDR3 is cut off 3 residues early in the read; its end comes from the germline J gene. The chain employs TRBV4-2 and TRBJ2-5, with 9 bases lining up with TRBD2. CDR1 is LGHNA, CDR2 YNFKEQ, per germline. The CDR3 totals 15 residues. The CDR3 bases that were read are TGCGCCAGCAGCCAAGGGCTCCTAGCGGGGGAGACC. Amino acids: CASSQGLLAGET. The CDR3 as a whole reads CASSQGLLAGETQYF.

This clone was found many times. The DNA ends 3 residues before the CDR3 does, and the rest of the CDR3 is filled in from the germline J gene. The same CDR3 arises from other DNA sequences in this sample as well. The gene calls are TRBV7-6 and TRBJ2-7; 12 bases are a match to TRBD2. The CDR3 has 16 residues. V was clipped by 4 bases and J by 4 bases; unmatched bases: 8. Per the germline V gene, CDR1 is SGHVS and CDR2 is FNYEAQ. CDR3 bases read: TGTGCCAGCAGCTCCGCACCGGGACTAGCGGGTTACGAG. Its translation is CASSSAPGLAGYE. The complete CDR3 sequence is CASSSAPGLAGYEQYF.

This clone was recorded at least ten times. From the germline J gene comes the end of the CDR3, since the read stops 3 residues before it. The chain has TRBV6-2 or TRBV6-3 and TRBJ2-3, with TRBD2 matching 8 bases. The CDR3 sequence is 15 residues long. From germline, CDR1 is MNHEY and CDR2 SVGEGT. V shed 6 bases, J shed 1 base, and the junction held 6 bases outside the gene matches. Partial CDR3 DNA: TGTGCCAGCAGCCCCGGGGGGGCGGGCACAGATACG. Its protein product is CASSPGGAGTDT. The entire CDR3 is CASSPGGAGTDTQYF.

The sample holds many counts of this clone. The missing CDR3 end, 3 residues past where the read stops, is filled in from the germline J gene. The rearrangement joins TRBV29-1 to TRBJ1-2; D is undetermined. This CDR3 is built from 13 residues. Trimming took off 7 bases at V and 4 bases at J, with 16 bases between the two ends. The germline V gene has CDR1 SQVTM and CDR2 ANQGSEA. CDR3 residues: CSADILISYGYTF. The CDR3 bases that were read are TGCAGCGCCGACATCCTCATCAGCTATGGC.

Note on this clone: The read is 3 residues too short to cover the CDR3 end, so that end is filled in from the germline J gene. V is TRBV7-7 and J is TRBJ2-5, with 9 bases fitting TRBD1. With 1 base clipped from V and 5 bases from J, the junction kept 5 bases outside the gene matches. CDR1 is SSHAT and CDR2 is FNYEAQ in the germline V gene (reference sequence). The CDR3 has 15 amino acids. The sequenced part of the CDR3 DNA is TGTGCCAGCAGCTTAGGGGACAGGGAGGATGAGACC. Amino acid sequence: CASSLGDREDET. The complete CDR3 protein is CASSLGDREDETQYF.

This clone was recorded at least ten times. CDR3 DNA, as far as it was read: TGTGCCAGCATCAAAAAATCGGGGGGGCGAAATGAAAAA. This sequence encodes CASIKKSGGRNEK. The full CDR3 protein reads CASIKKSGGRNEKLFF. This chain links TRBV6-9 with TRBJ1-4, with D possibly matching TRBD1 (6 bases). The read halts 3 residues ahead of the CDR3 end, with the missing end drawn from the germline J gene. This CDR3 is 16 amino acids long. Per the germline V gene, CDR1 is MNHGY and CDR2 is SVAAGI. V lost 7 bases and J 5 bases, leaving 20 bases between the germline ends.

This clone appeared many times. The read ends 3 residues shy of where the CDR3 ends; the end is completed using the germline J gene. The gene calls are TRBV30 and TRBJ1-1; D not certain. V gave up 2 bases and J gave up 5 bases, with 15 bases separating them. CDR1 is GTSNPN and CDR2 is SVGIG in the germline V gene (reference sequence). The CDR3 is 14 residues long. The DNA read from the CDR3 is TGTGCCTGGAGTATCGGATCGGGGTCGACTGAA. This codes for CAWSIGSGSTE. The entire CDR3 sequence reads CAWSIGSGSTEAFF.

This clone was picked up many times. Read sequence stops 3 residues before the CDR3 end, and the germline J gene provides the missing end. This chain connects TRBV20-1 to TRBJ2-3; D ambiguous. Germline V CDR1 and CDR2: DFQATT, SNEGSKA (reference sequence). The CDR3 sequence is 12 residues long. Deletions cut 3 bases from V and 4 bases from J, with 8 bases between. Incomplete CDR3 DNA: TGCAGTGCTAGGTTTAAGGCAGATACG. Protein product: CSARFKADT. The entire CDR3 protein is CSARFKADTQYF.

This clone was counted ten times or more. The read finishes 3 residues shy of the CDR3 end, and the germline J gene is used to complete it. This chain links TRBV20-1 with TRBJ1-2; maybe TRBD1 (6 bases). V lost 2 bases, J lost 5 bases, and 15 bases lay in between. CDR3 size: 14 residues. Germline V gene sequence: CDR1 DFQATT, CDR2 SNEGSKA (reference sequence). The chain's CDR3 is CSARNGRQGYGYTF. The covered CDR3 bases are TGCAGTGCTAGAAATGGGCGGCAGGGGTATGGC.